This T cell receptor beta chain is from a study of T cell clonotyping in hematopoietic cell transplantation. Study outcomes and limitations: Few recipient clonotypes overlapped donors; over 95% were de novo at given depth. Higher Inverse Simpson Index values in graft donor and pretransplant recipient predicted broader posttransplant TCR diversity. Pathologically expanded recipient clonotypes increased progressively from day 30 to day 180 as diversity fell.

Assay used: immunoSEQ multiplex PCR; TCRdb lists only in-frame clones, some missing. This table holds 69,000 or so clones, 85% to 95% found once. Note on this clone: Its antigen remains unidentified.

V lost 4 bases, J lost 7 bases, and 8 bases stayed unmatched. Germline CDR1 is SGHAT and CDR2 is FQDESV (reference sequence). The CDR3 is 15 amino acids. This sequence originates from a man aged 45-65 years in good health. Some clones in this sample may be carry-over from other donors' samples. The chain uses TRBV11-1 and TRBJ2-1; TRBD1 aligns across 9 bases. Sequenced input: peripheral blood mononuclear cells. In DNA, the CDR3 is TGTGCCAGCAGCTCACGGGACAGGGCAACGAATGAGCAGTTCTTC. It translates to CASSSRDRATNEQFF.